The rows below give T cell receptor beta chains drawn from one sample of a study of T cell responses to AZD1222 COVID-19 vaccine. Here immunoSEQ multiplex PCR was the method, and the copy in TCRdb shows in-frame clones only, minus some. The sample includes 85,000 to 120,000 clones, 90% seen only once; the top ten take 6.5% to 10%. Here the sequenced sample was peripheral blood, taken 28 days after the second AZD1222 dose. The source is an adult who received the AZD1222 COVID-19 vaccine. Both conserved end residues are part of each CDR3. The order of the fields is D gene, clone size, V gene, J gene, CDR3 DNA, CDR3 protein. The D gene is left open where the match is weak. Part of the rows lack a size; the others show once, few, many or a class for expanded clones.

NA,NA,TRBV4-3,TRBJ2-1,TGCGCCAGCAGCCAAGATTGGGGGGCTATCCAGGTGGATACTAGGAATGAGCAGTTCTTC,CASSQDWGAIQVDTRNEQFF
NA,NA,TRBV7-2,TRBJ2-5,TGTGCCAGCAGCTTAGCGCAGGGAGAGACCCAGTACTTC,CASSLAQGETQYF
NA,NA,TRBV6-5,TRBJ1-1,TGTGCCAGCAGTCCCCGGGGGCCCACTGAAGCTTTCTTT,CASSPRGPTEAFF
TRBD2,once,TRBV6-6,TRBJ2-1,TGTGCCAGCTGCCTTAGCGGGGGCTACAATGAGCAGTTCTTC,CASCLSGGYNEQFF
TRBD1,medium-sized,TRBV11-2,TRBJ2-5,TGTGCCAGCAGCTCCACCACGCGAGGGACAGGGTGGGGGGAGACCCAGTACTTC,CASSSTTRGTGWGETQYF
NA,many,TRBV29-1,TRBJ1-1,TGCAGCGTTTGGTTGGGAAACACTGAAGCTTTCTTT,CSVWLGNTEAFF
NA,once,TRBV7-9,TRBJ1-5,TGTGCCAGCAGCTTGGCGGCGGCAGCTGGACAGCCCCAGCATTTT,CASSLAAAAGQPQHF
TRBD1,once,TRBV19,TRBJ1-2,TGTGCCTCTTTAGGACAGGCCGTCACCCATGGCTACACCTTC,CASLGQAVTHGYTF
TRBD2,NA,TRBV10-3,TRBJ2-5,TGTGCCATCAGTAAAGCGGGGGGGAAAGAGACCCAGTACTTC,CAISKAGGKETQYF
NA,few,TRBV6-2/TRBV6-3,TRBJ1-5,TGTGCCAGCAGTTACTCTTCCGGCTATCAGCCCCAGCATTTT,CASSYSSGYQPQHF
TRBD1,few,TRBV6-5,TRBJ1-5,TGTGCCAGCAGTCTGAGACAGGGCGAAAGTCAGCCCCAGCATTTT,CASSLRQGESQPQHF
TRBD2,NA,TRBV6-2/TRBV6-3,TRBJ2-1,TGTGCCAGCAGTTTCCCAGGGCGGGGGGGAACCTACAATGAGCAGTTCTTC,CASSFPGRGGTYNEQFF
NA,NA,TRBV28,TRBJ1-6,TGTGCCAGCACAGGGAGGGTCGATTCACCCCTCCACTTT,CASTGRVDSPLHF
NA,NA,TRBV5-6,TRBJ1-4,TGTGCCAGCAGCTTTGCACAGATGAATGAAAAACTGTTTTTT,CASSFAQMNEKLFF
NA,NA,TRBV27,TRBJ1-1,TGTGCCAGCAGTTCACGCCCACCCAGCACTGAAGCTTTCTTT,CASSSRPPSTEAFF
TRBD1,NA,TRBV6-5,TRBJ1-6,TGTGCCAGCAGTTACTCGGGACAGGGTGACTCACCCCTCCACTTT,CASSYSGQGDSPLHF
TRBD1,NA,TRBV4-1,TRBJ1-1,TGCGCCAGCAGCCCGGGGACAGGACCCACTGAAGCTTTCTTT,CASSPGTGPTEAFF
TRBD2,once,TRBV5-1,TRBJ2-4,TGCGCCAGCAGCTCTGGGACTAGCGGGGTTGTGAACATTCAGTACTTC,CASSSGTSGVVNIQYF
NA,NA,TRBV19,TRBJ2-5,TGTGCCAGTAGTATCAATAGCCCCGCTTACCAAGAGACCCAGTACTTC,CASSINSPAYQETQYF
NA,NA,TRBV3-1/TRBV3-2,TRBJ2-7,TGTGCCAGCAGCCCGGGACGGACCACCTTTGACGAGCAGTACTTC,CASSPGRTTFDEQYF